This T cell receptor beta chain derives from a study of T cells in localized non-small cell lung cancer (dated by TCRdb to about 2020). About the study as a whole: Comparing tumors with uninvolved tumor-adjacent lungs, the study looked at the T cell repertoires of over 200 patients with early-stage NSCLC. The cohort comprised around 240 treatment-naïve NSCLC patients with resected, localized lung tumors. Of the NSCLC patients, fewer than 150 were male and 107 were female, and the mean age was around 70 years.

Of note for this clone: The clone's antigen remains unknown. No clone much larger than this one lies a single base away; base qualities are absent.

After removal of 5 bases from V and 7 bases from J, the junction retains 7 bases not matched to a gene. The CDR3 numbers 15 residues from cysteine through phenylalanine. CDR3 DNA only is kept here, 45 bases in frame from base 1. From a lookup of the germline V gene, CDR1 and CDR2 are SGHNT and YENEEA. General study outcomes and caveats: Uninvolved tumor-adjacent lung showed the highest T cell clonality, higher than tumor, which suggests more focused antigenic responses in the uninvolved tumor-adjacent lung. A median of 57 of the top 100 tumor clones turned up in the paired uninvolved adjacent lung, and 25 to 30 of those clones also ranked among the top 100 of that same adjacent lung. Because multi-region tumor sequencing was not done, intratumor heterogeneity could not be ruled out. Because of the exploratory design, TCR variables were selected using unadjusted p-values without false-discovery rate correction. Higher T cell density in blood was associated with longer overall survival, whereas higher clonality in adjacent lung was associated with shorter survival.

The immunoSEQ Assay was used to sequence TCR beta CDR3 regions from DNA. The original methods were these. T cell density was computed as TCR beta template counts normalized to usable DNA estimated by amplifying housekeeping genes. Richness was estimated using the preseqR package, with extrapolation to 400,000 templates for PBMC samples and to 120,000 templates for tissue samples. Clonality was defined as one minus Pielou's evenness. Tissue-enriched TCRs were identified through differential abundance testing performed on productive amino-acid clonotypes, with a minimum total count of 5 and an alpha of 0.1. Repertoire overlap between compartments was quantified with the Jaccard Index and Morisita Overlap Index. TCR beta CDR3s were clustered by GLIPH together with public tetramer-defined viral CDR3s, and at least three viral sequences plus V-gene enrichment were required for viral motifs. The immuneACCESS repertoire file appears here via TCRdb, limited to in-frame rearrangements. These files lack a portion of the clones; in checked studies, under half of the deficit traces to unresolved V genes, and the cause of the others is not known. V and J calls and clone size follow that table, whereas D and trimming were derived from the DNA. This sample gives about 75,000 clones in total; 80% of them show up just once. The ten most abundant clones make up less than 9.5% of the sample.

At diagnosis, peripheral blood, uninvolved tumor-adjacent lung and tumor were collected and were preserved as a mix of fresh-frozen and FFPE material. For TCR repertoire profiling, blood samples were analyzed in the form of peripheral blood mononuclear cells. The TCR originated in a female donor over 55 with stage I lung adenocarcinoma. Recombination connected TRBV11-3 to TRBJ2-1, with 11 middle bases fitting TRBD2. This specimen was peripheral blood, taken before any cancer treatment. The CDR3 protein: CASSVLAGGWNEQFF. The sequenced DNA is TGTGCCAGCAGCGTTCTAGCGGGGGGTTGGAATGAGCAGTTCTTC.